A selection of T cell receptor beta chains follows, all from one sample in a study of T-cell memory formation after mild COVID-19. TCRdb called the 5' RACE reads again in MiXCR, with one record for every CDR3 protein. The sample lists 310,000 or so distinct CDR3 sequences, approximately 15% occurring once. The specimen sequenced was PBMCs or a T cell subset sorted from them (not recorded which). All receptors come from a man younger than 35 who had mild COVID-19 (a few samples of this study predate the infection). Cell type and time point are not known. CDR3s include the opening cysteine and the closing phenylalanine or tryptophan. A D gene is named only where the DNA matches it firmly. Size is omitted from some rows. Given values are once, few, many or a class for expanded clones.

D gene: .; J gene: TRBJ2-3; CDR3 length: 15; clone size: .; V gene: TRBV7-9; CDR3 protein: CASSPVRSSTDTQYF; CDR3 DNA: TGTGCCAGCAGCCCGGTTAGGTCAAGCACAGATACGCAGTATTTT
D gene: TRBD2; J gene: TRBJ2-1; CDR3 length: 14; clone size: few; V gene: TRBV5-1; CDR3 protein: CASSLAGEPRGGFF; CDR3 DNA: TGCGCCAGCAGCTTGGCCGGGGAGCCCCGGGGGGGATTCTTC
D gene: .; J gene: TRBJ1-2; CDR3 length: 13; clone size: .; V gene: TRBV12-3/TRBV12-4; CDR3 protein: CASSLRQARGYTF; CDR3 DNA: TGTGCCAGCAGTTTAAGACAGGCTCGGGGCTACACCTTC
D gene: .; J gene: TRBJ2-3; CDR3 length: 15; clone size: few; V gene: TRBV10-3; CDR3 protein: CAISESRGITDTQYF; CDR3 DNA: TGTGCCATCAGTGAGTCAAGGGGAATCACAGATACGCAGTATTTT
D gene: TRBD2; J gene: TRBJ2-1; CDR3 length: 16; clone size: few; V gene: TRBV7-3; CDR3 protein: CASSLISGGGLDEQFF; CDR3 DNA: TGTGCCAGCAGCTTAATTAGCGGGGGGGGCCTGGATGAGCAGTTCTTC
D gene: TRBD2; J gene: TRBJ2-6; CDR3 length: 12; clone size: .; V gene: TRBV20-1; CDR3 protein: CAGVSGANVLTF; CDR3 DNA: TGTGCGGGGGTCTCTGGGGCCAACGTCCTGACTTTC
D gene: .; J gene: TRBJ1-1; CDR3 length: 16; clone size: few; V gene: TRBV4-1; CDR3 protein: CASSQGGLRRFGEAFF; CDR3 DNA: TGCGCCAGCAGCCAAGGGGGGCTAAGACGATTTGGTGAAGCTTTCTTT
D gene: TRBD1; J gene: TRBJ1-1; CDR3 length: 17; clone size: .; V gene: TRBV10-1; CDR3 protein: CASSEEDRVDVSTEAFF; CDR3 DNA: TGCGCCAGCAGTGAAGAGGACAGGGTGGACGTTAGCACTGAAGCTTTCTTT
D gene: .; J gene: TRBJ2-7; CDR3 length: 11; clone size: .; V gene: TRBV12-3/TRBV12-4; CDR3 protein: CASSYGLQRYF; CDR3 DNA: TGTGCCAGCAGTTATGGGCTGCAACGGTACTTC
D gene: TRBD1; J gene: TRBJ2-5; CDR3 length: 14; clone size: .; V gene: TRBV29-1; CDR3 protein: CSVDLTGVAETQYF; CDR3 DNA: TGCAGCGTTGATTTAACAGGGGTGGCAGAGACCCAGTACTTC
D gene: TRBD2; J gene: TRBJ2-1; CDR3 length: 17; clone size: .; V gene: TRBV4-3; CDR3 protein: CASSQLASGGAHNEQFF; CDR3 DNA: TGCGCCAGCAGCCAACTCGCTAGCGGGGGGGCGCACAATGAGCAGTTCTTC
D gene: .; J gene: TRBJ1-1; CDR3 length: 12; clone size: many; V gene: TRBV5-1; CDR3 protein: CASREEYTEAFF; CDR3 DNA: TGCGCCAGCAGGGAAGAGTACACTGAAGCTTTCTTT
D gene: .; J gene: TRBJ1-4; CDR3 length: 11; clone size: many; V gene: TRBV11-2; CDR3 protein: CASSPGEKLFF; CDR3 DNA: TGTGCCAGCAGCCCGGGGGAAAAACTGTTTTTT
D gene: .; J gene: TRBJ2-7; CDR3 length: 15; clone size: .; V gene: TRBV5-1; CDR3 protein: CASTHQEAGSYEQYF; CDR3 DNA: TGCGCCAGCACCCATCAAGAGGCGGGAAGCTACGAGCAGTACTTC
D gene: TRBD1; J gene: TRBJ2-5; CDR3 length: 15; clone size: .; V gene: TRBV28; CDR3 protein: CASSSRGTGQETQYF; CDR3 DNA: TGTGCCAGCAGTTCACGCGGGACAGGACAAGAGACCCAGTACTTC
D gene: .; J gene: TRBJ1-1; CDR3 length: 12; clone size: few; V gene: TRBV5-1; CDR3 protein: CASSLEFGEAFF; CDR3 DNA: TGCGCCAGCAGCTTGGAATTTGGCGAAGCTTTCTTT
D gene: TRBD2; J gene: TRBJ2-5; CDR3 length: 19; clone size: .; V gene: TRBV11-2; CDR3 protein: CASSSRSSGGLLRGETQYF; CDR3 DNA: TGTGCCAGCAGCTCCCGTAGCAGCGGGGGACTCCTCCGGGGGGAGACCCAGTACTTC
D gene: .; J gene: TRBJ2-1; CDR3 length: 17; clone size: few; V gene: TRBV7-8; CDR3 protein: CASSLGITSSRINEQFF; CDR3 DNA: TGTGCCAGCAGCTTAGGTATTACTAGCAGCCGAATTAATGAGCAGTTCTTC
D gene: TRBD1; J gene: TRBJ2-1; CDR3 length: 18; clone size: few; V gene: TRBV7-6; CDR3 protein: CASSSGRQGVKDDNEQFF; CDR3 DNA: TGTGCCAGCAGCTCTGGGCGACAGGGAGTAAAGGATGACAATGAGCAGTTCTTC
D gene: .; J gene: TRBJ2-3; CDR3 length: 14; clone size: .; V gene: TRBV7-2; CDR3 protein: CASSQRLGTDTQYF; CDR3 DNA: TGTGCCAGCAGCCAGCGACTAGGGACAGATACGCAGTATTTT
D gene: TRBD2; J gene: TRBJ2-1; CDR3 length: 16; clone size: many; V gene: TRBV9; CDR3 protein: CASSVVTSGTYNEQFF; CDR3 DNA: TGTGCCAGCAGCGTAGTAACTAGCGGTACCTACAATGAGCAGTTCTTC
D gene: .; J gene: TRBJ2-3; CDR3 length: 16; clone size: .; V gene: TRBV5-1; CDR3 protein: CASSSRRDLGSDTQYF; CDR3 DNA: TGCGCCAGCAGCTCCCGGAGGGACCTTGGGTCAGATACGCAGTATTTT
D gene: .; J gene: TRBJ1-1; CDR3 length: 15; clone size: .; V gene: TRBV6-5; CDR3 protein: CASRLEDRMNTEAFF; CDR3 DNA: TGTGCCAGCAGACTCGAAGACAGAATGAACACTGAAGCTTTCTTT
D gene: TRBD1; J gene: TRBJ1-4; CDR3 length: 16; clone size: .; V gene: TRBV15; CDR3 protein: CATSRDQGAANEKLFF; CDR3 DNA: TGTGCCACCAGCAGAGATCAGGGGGCAGCTAATGAAAAACTGTTTTTT
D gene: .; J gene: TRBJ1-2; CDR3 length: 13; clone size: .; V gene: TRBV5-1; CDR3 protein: CASRGDRPHGYTF; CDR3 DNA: TGCGCCAGCAGAGGAGACAGACCTCATGGCTACACCTTC
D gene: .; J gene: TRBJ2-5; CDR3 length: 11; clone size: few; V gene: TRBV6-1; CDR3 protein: CASSNRETQYF; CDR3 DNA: TGTGCCAGCAGTAACCGAGAGACCCAGTACTTC
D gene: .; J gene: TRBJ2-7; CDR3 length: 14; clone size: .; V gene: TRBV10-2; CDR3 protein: CASRRPGLSYEQYF; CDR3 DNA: TGCGCCAGCAGGAGGCCAGGCCTTTCCTACGAGCAGTACTTC